This passage covers 11 T cell receptor beta chains from one sample sequenced in a study of blood T cell repertoires in COVID-19. Clones were read by immunoSEQ multiplex PCR, and TCRdb kept only the in-frame ones, dropping some. This table holds approximately 200,000 clones, approximately 86% found once. Sequences were obtained from PBMCs or T cells enriched from blood (not recorded which). All receptors derive from a woman in her 30s who had recovered from COVID-19.

The chain links TRBV25-1 to TRBJ2-5; D might be TRBD1 (5 bases). V lost 0 bases to trimming and J lost 5 bases, with 10 bases between them. Germline values: CDR1 MGHDK, CDR2 SYGVNS. The CDR3 is 14 residues long. CDR3 DNA sequence: TGTGCCAGCAGTGAATATAGGGGCGTGGAGACCCAGTACTTC. Amino acid sequence: CASSEYRGVETQYF.

The chain combines TRBV10-3 with TRBJ1-1; 10 nucleotides line up with TRBD1. This CDR3 spans 15 amino acids. In germline, CDR1 is ENHRY, CDR2 SYGVKD. J gave up 3 bases and V 3 bases, and 4 bases lay outside the gene matches. CDR3 in amino acids: CAISEVGQGDTEAFF. CDR3 bases: TGTGCCATCAGTGAAGTAGGACAGGGGGACACTGAAGCTTTCTTT.

V usage is TRBV6-6 and J usage is TRBJ2-2; 9 nucleotides agree with TRBD1. Germline CDR1 and CDR2: MNHNY and SVGAGI (reference sequence). Unmatched junction bases numbered 9, after V lost 5 bases and J lost 2 bases. This CDR3 region has 17 residues. The CDR3 protein is CASSRGRDRANTGELFF. The CDR3 nucleotides are TGTGCCAGCAGTCGCGGTCGGGACAGGGCCAACACCGGGGAGCTGTTTTTT.

The CDR3 loop reads CASSLGPTGYISNQPQHF. Written as DNA, the CDR3 is TGTGCCAGCAGCTTAGGGCCAACAGGGTACATTAGCAATCAGCCCCAGCATTTT. This chain connects TRBV7-8 to TRBJ1-5; maybe TRBD1 (6 bases). The germline CDR1 and CDR2 sequences are SGHVS and FQNEAQ. This CDR3 is 18 amino acids long. V lost 1 base to trimming and J lost 0 bases, with 16 bases between them.

This clone was detected only once. The rearrangement uses TRBV7-2 and TRBJ1-1; D gene ambiguous. Trimming removed 3 bases at V and 2 bases at J, with 10 bases between. This CDR3 is 14 amino acids long. CDR1 and CDR2 from the germline V gene are SGHTA and FQGNSA. CDR3 nucleotide sequence: TGTGCCAGCAGCTTGTGGGCCCTAAACACTGAAGCTTTCTTT. Its translation is CASSLWALNTEAFF. Full variable domain (outside the CDR3, taken from reference TRBV7-2 and TRBJ1-1): GAGVSQSPSNKVTEKGKDVELRCDPISGHTALYWYRQSLGQGLEFLIYFQGNSAPDKSGLPSDRFSAERTGGSVSTLTIQRTQQEDSAVYLCASSLWALNTEAFFGQGTRLTVV.

The chain links TRBV2 to TRBJ1-5; D gene unclear. The length of the CDR3 is 15 residues. Germline CDR1 SNHLY, CDR2 FYNNEI. Trimming removed 1 base at V and 4 bases at J, with 11 bases between. This CDR3 reads CASSEVLQRNQPQHF. Written as DNA, the CDR3 is TGTGCCAGCAGTGAAGTCCTGCAGAGGAATCAGCCCCAGCATTTT.

This chain joins TRBV25-1 and TRBJ2-5; TRBD1 matches at 9 bases. The CDR3 loop spans 15 amino acids. The V gene's germline CDR1 is MGHDK and CDR2 SYGVNS. The J segment lost 5 bases and the V segment lost 4 bases, leaving 8 bases of the junction unmatched. The CDR3 region is CASSGRQGVGETQYF. Here the CDR3 DNA reads TGTGCCAGCAGTGGAAGACAGGGGGTGGGGGAGACCCAGTACTTC.

The V and J genes are TRBV11-2 and TRBJ2-3, with TRBD2 matching over 11 bases. The CDR3 spans 18 residues. Germline V lookup: CDR1 SGHAT, CDR2 FQNNGV. Trimming cost V 1 base and J 0 bases; bases outside gene matches: 6. The CDR3 is CASSLAASGGRSTDTQYF. The CDR3 DNA sequence: TGTGCCAGCAGCTTAGCTGCTAGCGGGGGGCGGAGCACAGATACGCAGTATTTT.

This clone was detected many times. V gene TRBV6-2 or TRBV6-3 combines with J gene TRBJ2-1, with 8 bases aligning to TRBD2. The CDR3 runs to 14 residues. J lost 0 bases, V lost 5 bases, and 0 bases had no gene match. Germline V gives CDR1 MNHEY, CDR2 SVGEGT. The CDR3: CASSSGSSYNEQFF. CDR3 nucleotide sequence: TGTGCCAGCAGTAGCGGGAGCTCCTACAATGAGCAGTTCTTC.

This chain links TRBV5-6 with TRBJ2-5; a possible D gene is TRBD2 (6 bases). This CDR3 contains 16 residues. The germline CDR1 and CDR2 sequences are SGHDT and YYEEEE. The V gene lost 1 base and the J gene lost 2 bases, with 15 bases spanning the gap. The CDR3 here is CASSLRSGRRQETQYF. CDR3 sequence (DNA): TGTGCCAGCAGCTTGCGGTCAGGGAGGAGGCAAGAGACCCAGTACTTC.

This clone was seen more than once but under ten times. This chain uses TRBV7-9 with TRBJ1-2; 7 bases line up with TRBD1. The J segment lost 1 base and the V segment lost 5 bases, leaving 4 bases of the junction unmatched. The CDR3 is 14 residues long. From germline, CDR1 is SEHNR and CDR2 FQNEAQ (reference sequence). CDR3 sequence: CASSQGGVNYGYTF. CDR3 nucleotides: TGTGCCAGCAGCCAGGGGGGAGTTAACTATGGCTACACCTTC.